This T cell receptor beta chain comes out of a study of T-cell memory formation after mild COVID-19 (dated by TCRdb to the early 2020s). In terms of the full investigation: TCR sequence clusters from the two donors were largely donor specific. In a couple of donors, T-cell clones that expanded and contracted after mild COVID-19 were tracked by sequencing TCRalpha and TCRbeta repertoires over time. Two young, previously healthy adult volunteers, one female and one male, were included in the cohort.

Notes on this clonotype: Its antigen is not yet known. There are no base qualities to consult, and no much larger clone falls within one base.

PBMCs were isolated by Ficoll-Paque density gradient centrifugation. The sequencing machine was an Illumina NovaSeq 6000. Using 5'RACE with constant-segment primers, TCRalpha and TCRbeta cDNA libraries were constructed, with sample barcodes and unique molecular identifiers added in the process. RNA was extracted from every sample with Trizol reagent. Library amplification was performed in two PCR steps, and a second sample barcode and Illumina TruSeq adapters were introduced in the second step. The libraries were sequenced on an Illumina NovaSeq using 2 x 150 bp paired-end reads. Under the source paper's analysis protocol: Demultiplexing of reads and collapsing into UMI-guided consensus sequences were performed with migec v1.2.7. Using mixcr v2.1.11, the UMI consensuses were aligned to TRA and TRB V and J templates and assembled into clonotypes. A clonotype was counted as expanded or contracted only when both edgeR and NoisET called the clonotype significant, with the noise models trained on biological replicates. For edgeR calls, the cutoffs were a false discovery rate-adjusted p below 0.01 and a log2 fold-change threshold of 1. As an exploratory analysis of dynamics, max-normalized trajectories of the 1000 most abundant clonotypes were examined with PCA combined with hierarchical clustering. Separately sequenced CD4+ and CD8+ repertoires were used to assign a CD4 or CD8 phenotype to each responding clone. TCRdb took the public reads, trimmed them with fastp at Q25, ran MiXCR for clone calling and kept in-frame beta chains. Entries that share a CDR3 protein sequence are merged under the most common genes and DNA. None of the V and J calls come from the authors' own analysis; TCRdb made them. The sample has 85,000 to 130,000 distinct CDR3 sequences on record, around 12% of them singletons. Around 30% of the sample goes to the ten largest clones.

The paper as a whole reports these results and caveats: Contracting CD4+ clones turned up mainly in the CM and EM memory subsets, whereas EMRA was where CD8+ clones were enriched. Whether the second-wave clones peaking on day 37 were SARS-CoV-2 specific was not confirmed. The study covered only a couple of mild cases, and larger cohorts including severe cases with pre-infection samples were considered necessary. From day 15 to 85, contracting clones showed balanced CD4/CD8 phenotypes, whereas a second wave of clones that expanded from day 15 to 37 leaned towards CD4+. Some responding clones were detected in pre-infection memory, which suggested that pre-existing cross-reactive memory T cells had joined the SARS-CoV-2 response.

Reading from cysteine to phenylalanine, the CDR3 counts 12 amino acids. Only the CDR3 part of the read is kept: 36 bases, read in frame from the first base. Per the germline V gene, SGHVS is the CDR1 and FQNEAQ is the CDR2. A distance of 10 bases separates the germline ends of V and J, which lose 3 bases and 7 bases respectively. This TCR was sampled from an adult woman who had mild COVID-19 (a few samples of this study predate the infection). The sample titles of this study are shuffled in the database, so cell type and time point are left out; the donor was told from shared clones. Sample: PBMCs or a T cell subset sorted from them (not recorded which). The chain uses TRBV7-8 and TRBJ2-7, with no confidently assigned D gene. The DNA sequence is given as TGTGCCAGCAGCTTCTTGGCGAGGGAGCAGTACTTC. Its protein is CASSFLAREQYF.